Sequencing of this TCR beta chain was carried out in a study of control samples from healthy donors and cancer patients. TCRdb's table, derived via immunoSEQ multiplex PCR, lists solely in-frame clones and lacks some. The profile covers roughly 190,000 clones, with 90% to 95% appearing a single time and about 1.6% taken by the ten largest. The receptor was isolated from a woman in her twenties or thirties in good health. The sequencing input was blood.

The CDR3 bases are TGTGCCAGCTCACCTCCGACAGGGTCAGCAGTCACAGATACGCAGTATTTT. It encodes CASSPPTGSAVTDTQYF. The rearrangement uses TRBV18 and TRBJ2-3; 7 bases line up with TRBD1. From germline, CDR1 is KGHSH and CDR2 LQKENI. V dropped 3 bases and J dropped 2; count of bases not matched to a gene: 11. The CDR3 has 17 amino acids.